This is a list of T cell receptor beta chains from one sample in a study of identifying expanded T cells in peripheral blood. Only in-frame clones appear in the TCRdb table, and some are missing; sequencing was by immunoSEQ multiplex PCR. This repertoire shows around 120,000 clones, approximately 84% found once; its top ten account for more than 2.5%. Sequenced material: blood. These TCRs come from a person between 18 and 75 years old in good health. Both conserved end residues are part of each CDR3. D genes are given only for firm matches. Rows may omit the clone size; those that give it use once, few, many or a size class.

j_gene,abundance,v_gene,d_gene,CDR3aa,CDR3nt
TRBJ2-1,NA,TRBV25-1,NA,CASSDPGMGQFF,TGTGCCAGCAGCGACCCCGGGATGGGGCAGTTCTTC
TRBJ1-1,NA,TRBV18,NA,CASSPGRDYTEAFF,TGTGCCAGCTCACCGGGAAGGGATTACACTGAAGCTTTCTTT
TRBJ1-2,NA,TRBV30,NA,CAWNPPSEEYGGYTF,TGTGCCTGGAACCCCCCTTCTGAAGAATATGGGGGCTACACCTTC
TRBJ2-3,NA,TRBV6-8,NA,CASGGKYADTQYF,TGTGCCAGCGGAGGGAAGTACGCAGATACGCAGTATTTT
TRBJ1-2,NA,TRBV6-5,NA,CASSYSTGYYGYTF,TGTGCCAGCAGTTACTCTACAGGGTACTATGGCTACACCTTC
TRBJ1-1,NA,TRBV9,NA,CASSEVSETEAFF,TGTGCCAGCAGCGAAGTATCCGAGACAGAAGCTTTCTTT
TRBJ1-5,NA,TRBV19,TRBD1,CASSRDRGNQPQHF,TGTGCCAGTAGCAGGGACAGAGGCAATCAGCCCCAGCATTTT
TRBJ2-5,many,TRBV5-4,TRBD1,CASSLGGDRATETQYF,TGTGCCAGCAGCTTGGGTGGGGACAGGGCCACGGAGACCCAGTACTTC
TRBJ1-3,NA,TRBV19,NA,CASSISGARGNTIYF,TGTGCCAGTAGTATATCGGGGGCGCGAGGAAACACCATATATTTT
TRBJ2-1,NA,TRBV2,NA,CASRGGDSYNEQFF,TGTGCCAGCAGGGGAGGAGACTCCTACAATGAGCAGTTCTTC
TRBJ1-2,NA,TRBV7-9,NA,CASSPVGGAGAHYGYTF,TGTGCCAGCAGCCCAGTGGGTGGGGCAGGGGCTCACTATGGCTACACCTTC
TRBJ1-5,NA,TRBV7-8,NA,CASSNLRVSNQPQHF,TGTGCCAGCAGCAATCTGAGGGTTAGCAATCAGCCCCAGCATTTT
TRBJ2-5,once,TRBV18,TRBD2,CASSPGLAGGTKEETQYF,TGTGCCAGCTCACCGGGACTAGCGGGGGGCACCAAAGAAGAGACCCAGTACTTC
TRBJ2-1,NA,TRBV7-8,TRBD2,CASSSGLAGGGEQFF,TGTGCCAGCAGCTCCGGACTAGCGGGGGGTGGGGAGCAGTTCTTC
TRBJ2-3,NA,TRBV2,NA,CASSEGAATITDTQYF,TGTGCCAGCAGTGAAGGGGCGGCCACGATCACAGATACGCAGTATTTT
TRBJ2-7,NA,TRBV27,NA,CASSLGPSGTYEQYF,TGTGCCAGCAGTTTGGGACCATCCGGCACCTACGAGCAGTACTTC
TRBJ1-1,NA,TRBV11-1,NA,CASSFLTVGDTEAFF,TGTGCCAGCAGCTTCCTAACCGTTGGGGACACTGAAGCTTTCTTT
TRBJ1-1,NA,TRBV30,NA,CAWQITEAFF,TGTGCCTGGCAAATAACTGAAGCTTTCTTT
TRBJ1-4,NA,TRBV6-6,TRBD1,CASTLTGGSEKLFF,TGTGCCAGCACCCTGACAGGGGGCAGTGAAAAACTGTTTTTT
TRBJ2-7,NA,TRBV7-9,NA,CAYSLGSGYEQYF,TGTGCCTATTCGCTTGGGTCGGGTTACGAGCAGTACTTC
TRBJ1-1,NA,TRBV6-6,NA,CASSYSEQGGSAFF,TGTGCCAGCAGTTACTCTGAGCAGGGCGGTTCGGCTTTCTTT
TRBJ1-6,once,TRBV5-6,NA,CASSLRFNSPLHF,TGTGCCAGCAGCTTACGTTTTAATTCACCCCTCCACTTT
TRBJ2-2,few,TRBV2,TRBD2,CASRTSWTGELFF,TGTGCCAGCAGGACTAGCTGGACCGGGGAGCTGTTTTTT
TRBJ1-6,NA,TRBV18,NA,CASSPQGDSPLHF,TGTGCCAGCTCACCACAGGGTGACTCACCCCTCCACTTT
TRBJ2-3,once,TRBV9,NA,CASSVGVGHTDTQYF,TGTGCCAGCAGCGTAGGAGTAGGGCACACAGATACGCAGTATTTT
TRBJ2-1,NA,TRBV27,NA,CASSPETNYNEQFF,TGTGCCAGCAGTCCGGAGACCAACTACAATGAGCAGTTCTTC
TRBJ1-4,once,TRBV19,NA,CASASGDYNEKLFF,TGTGCCAGTGCGTCAGGGGACTACAATGAAAAACTGTTTTTT
TRBJ1-2,once,TRBV10-3,NA,CAISPEDVYGYTF,TGTGCCATCAGTCCAGAGGACGTCTATGGCTACACCTTC
TRBJ1-5,once,TRBV9,TRBD1,CASSGTGYSNQPQHF,TGTGCCAGCAGCGGGACAGGTTATAGCAATCAGCCCCAGCATTTT
TRBJ2-5,NA,TRBV25-1,NA,CASSEYEGFPETQYF,TGTGCCAGCAGTGAATATGAAGGGTTCCCAGAGACCCAGTACTTC